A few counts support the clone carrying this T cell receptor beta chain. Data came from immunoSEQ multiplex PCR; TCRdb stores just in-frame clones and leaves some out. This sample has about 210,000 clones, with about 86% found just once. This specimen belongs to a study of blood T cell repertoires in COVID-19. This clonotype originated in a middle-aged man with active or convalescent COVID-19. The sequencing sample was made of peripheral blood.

The CDR3 nucleotides read TGTGCCAGCAGGACTATTAACACCGGGGAGCTGTTTTTT. Its translation: CASRTINTGELFF. The chain joins TRBV7-3 to TRBJ2-2; maybe TRBD2 (5 bases). Per the germline V gene, CDR1 is SGHTA and CDR2 is FQGTGA. V lost 6 bases to trimming and J lost 2 bases, with 7 bases between them. The CDR3 is 13 amino acids.